This is a list of T cell receptor beta chains from one sample in a study of blood T cell repertoires in COVID-19. Assay: immunoSEQ multiplex PCR; the TCRdb copy retains only in-frame clones and omits some. The sample gives 40,000 to 45,000 clones, 89% of which show up once; around 6.2% is in the top ten. Sequenced sample: peripheral blood. The receptor set was obtained from a human donor in a cohort sampled during active COVID-19. CDR3s include the opening cysteine and the closing phenylalanine or tryptophan. D genes are given only for firm matches. Only some rows state a clone size, as once, few, many or a class for expanded clones.

d_call	v_call	clone_size	j_call	cdr3_nt	cdr3_aa
-	TRBV19	-	TRBJ2-7	TGTGCCAGTAGTATGCGGGGTGGCGAGCAGTACTTC	CASSMRGGEQYF
TRBD1	TRBV11-3	-	TRBJ1-1	TGTGCCAGCAGCTTAGGAGGGGACAGGGGAAAAGGGACTGAAGCTTTCTTT	CASSLGGDRGKGTEAFF
TRBD1	TRBV5-1	-	TRBJ2-7	TGCGCCAGCAGCTGGCTAGGGACAGGAGCCTCCGAGCAGTACTTC	CASSWLGTGASEQYF
-	TRBV1	-	TRBJ1-1	TGCACCAGCAGCCCGAAGTGGCCGGGATGGGCTTTCTTT	CTSSPKWPGWAFF
-	TRBV7-9	-	TRBJ2-3	TGTGCCAGCACCGGGGGCGGGAGCACAGATACGCAGTATTTT	CASTGGGSTDTQYF
TRBD2	TRBV11-2	-	TRBJ2-1	TGTGCCAGCAGCTCTTTAGCGGGCTCGGGCAATGAGCAGTTCTTC	CASSSLAGSGNEQFF
-	TRBV11-1	-	TRBJ2-2	TGTGCCAGCAGCGCTTTGCGGGGAGGAACCGGGGAGCTGTTTTTT	CASSALRGGTGELFF
-	TRBV19	-	TRBJ1-1	TGTGCCAGTAGTGGCAGAGTTGGAGGGAACACTGAAGCTTTCTTT	CASSGRVGGNTEAFF
-	TRBV30	once	TRBJ2-7	TGTGCCTGGATGGGGGTCAAGGGGGTTAGTTACGAGCAGTACTTC	CAWMGVKGVSYEQYF
TRBD1	TRBV5-1	once	TRBJ1-4	TGCGCCAGCAGCTTGGAGGGGGCGCGGGCTAATGAAAAACTGTTTTTT	CASSLEGARANEKLFF
TRBD1	TRBV28	-	TRBJ1-2	TGTGCCAGCAGTCCATCGACAGGGGGTCTTGTTGGCTACACCTTC	CASSPSTGGLVGYTF
TRBD1	TRBV7-9	-	TRBJ2-7	TGTGCCAGCAGCAAGGGACAGGGGGTCAACGAGCAGTACTTC	CASSKGQGVNEQYF
-	TRBV7-9	-	TRBJ2-5	TGTGCCAGCCTCCGGGGAGAAGAGACCCAGTACTTC	CASLRGEETQYF
-	TRBV12-3/TRBV12-4	-	TRBJ2-7	TGTGCCAGCAGCTCGAGCGGCTACGAGCAGTACTTC	CASSSSGYEQYF
-	TRBV9	-	TRBJ1-4	TGTGCCAGCAGCCCCACCGACAGGCCTAATGAAAAACTGTTTTTT	CASSPTDRPNEKLFF
-	TRBV12-3/TRBV12-4	-	TRBJ1-5	TGTGCCAGCAGTTTAGCGGGGGGTCAGCCCCAGCATTTT	CASSLAGGQPQHF
-	TRBV30	-	TRBJ1-5	TGTGCCTGGAGGGAGGGGGGGACCCAGCATTTT	CAWREGGTQHF
-	TRBV3-1/TRBV3-2	-	TRBJ2-7	TGTGCCAGCAGCTCGAGTCGGGAGCAGTACTTC	CASSSSREQYF
-	TRBV19	-	TRBJ1-5	TGTGCCAGTAGTATGGACATTGATCAGCCCCAGCATTTT	CASSMDIDQPQHF
-	TRBV7-2	-	TRBJ1-5	TGTGCCAGCAGCTTAGCAGGGGGCAATCAGCCCCAGCATTTT	CASSLAGGNQPQHF
-	TRBV6-4	-	TRBJ2-7	TGTGCCAGCAGCCCAACCGAGGAGCAGTACTTC	CASSPTEEQYF
-	TRBV29-1	-	TRBJ1-2	TGCAGCGTACCACTCGGTGGAGGATATGGCTACACCTTC	CSVPLGGGYGYTF
TRBD2	TRBV27	-	TRBJ2-3	TGTGCCAGCAGATTACTAGCGGGGGGTTCCACAGATACGCAGTATTTT	CASRLLAGGSTDTQYF